This T cell receptor (beta chain) derives from a study of blood T cell repertoires in COVID-19. The wider study: Sources were T cells, B-cell-depleted T cells, or PBMCs; the material itself was cDNA or gDNA.

Repertoires were generated with immunoSEQ multiplex PCR, while TCRdb's copy carries only in-frame clones and drops some. The table shows hundreds of thousands of clones, with roughly 83% occurring only once. The clonotype comes from an elderly woman with COVID-19, enrolled during active disease. Sequenced: peripheral blood.

The CDR3 region is CASSLTGGEKLFF. In nucleotides, the CDR3 is TGTGCCAGCAGCTTGACAGGGGGTGAAAAACTGTTTTTT. The chain uses TRBV6-6 and TRBJ1-4, with 9 bases identical to TRBD1. This CDR3 has 13 amino acids. Germline CDR1 MNHNY, CDR2 SVGAGI (reference sequence). V lost 6 bases, J lost 7 bases, and 3 bases stayed unmatched.